The T cell receptor (beta chain) described here comes from a study of OX40 agonist ivuxolimab in advanced cancers. Produced via immunoSEQ multiplex PCR; TCRdb's table is partial and in-frame only. Seen here are 53,000 or so clones, roughly 89% observed once, and the top ten hold about 0.65%. Study conclusions and caveats: Partly responding patients at 0.1-3.0 mg/kg showed some of the smallest clonal expansion. At 0.1 to 3.0 mg/kg and by week 6, CD4+ and CD8+ T cells in the blood had expanded clonally.

Trimming at V came to 4 bases and at J to 5 bases, leaving 6 bases not matched to a gene. This CDR3 is built from 15 residues. The germline gives CDR1 MNHNS, CDR2 SASEGT. Concerning this clone: Its antigen is unknown.

The source of this sequence is an adult with an advanced solid tumor such as melanoma, head and neck, liver or kidney cancer. The chain carries TRBV6-1 and TRBJ2-1; TRBD2 matches 9 bases. Here the sequenced sample was CD4+ or CD8+ T cells sorted from blood, taken in a trial of the OX40 agonist ivuxolimab. The CDR3 sequence is CASSVSGRVNNEQFF. Here the CDR3 DNA reads TGTGCCAGCAGTGTTAGCGGGAGAGTAAACAATGAGCAGTTCTTC.